The clone carrying this T cell receptor beta chain turned up a few times. Each CDR3 protein gets one entry after TCRdb re-called the 5' RACE reads with MiXCR. The data show about 72,000 distinct CDR3 sequences, around 10% seen once. These data are taken from a study of early T cells in non-severe SARS-CoV-2 infection. Germline loops: CDR1 MGHDK, CDR2 SYGVNS. The V end was cut by 0 bases, the J end by 8 bases, with 13 bases between. The CDR3 loop spans 14 amino acids. The V and J genes are TRBV25-1 and TRBJ1-2; D ambiguous. Sequenced material: whole blood, taken at baseline. The TCR sequence derives from an adult who was a healthcare worker with PCR-confirmed SARS-CoV-2 infection or an uninfected control (not recorded which). The CDR3 DNA reads as TGTGCCAGCAGTGAATATGTCTCCTCGGGAGGCTACACCTTC. Translating it yields CASSEYVSSGGYTF.